The rows below give T cell receptor beta chains drawn from one sample of a study of cytomegalovirus exposure and HLA in healthy donors. Sequenced by immunoSEQ multiplex PCR; TCRdb stores in-frame clones only, minus some. This sample yields 200,000 to 250,000 clones, of which about three quarters are seen a single time; roughly 2.5% belongs to the top ten. The sequencing sample was made of PBMCs. The receptors come from an older woman in good health and CMV-seropositive. Both conserved end residues are part of each CDR3. Each record gives: D gene, J gene, V gene, clone size, CDR3 protein, CDR3 DNA. A D gene is named only where the DNA matches it firmly. The size field is filled for only some rows; it gives once, few, many or a size class.

D gene: -
J gene: TRBJ1-5
V gene: TRBV30
clone size: once
CDR3 protein: CAWSVLARNQPQHF
CDR3 DNA: TGTGCCTGGAGTGTACTAGCGCGCAATCAGCCCCAGCATTTT

D gene: TRBD1
J gene: TRBJ1-5
V gene: TRBV6-6
clone size: -
CDR3 protein: CASSQTGVGQPQHF
CDR3 DNA: TGTGCCAGCAGCCAGACAGGGGTAGGTCAGCCCCAGCATTTT

D gene: TRBD2
J gene: TRBJ2-5
V gene: TRBV5-1
clone size: -
CDR3 protein: CASSWGASGGRRQETQYF
CDR3 DNA: TGCGCCAGCAGCTGGGGGGCTAGCGGGGGGAGAAGGCAAGAGACCCAGTACTTC

D gene: TRBD1
J gene: TRBJ2-7
V gene: TRBV7-9
clone size: -
CDR3 protein: CSSSFGQGAFEQYF
CDR3 DNA: TGTTCCAGCAGCTTCGGACAGGGGGCTTTTGAGCAGTACTTC

D gene: -
J gene: TRBJ2-5
V gene: TRBV30
clone size: once
CDR3 protein: CAWSVGGAIRGQTQYF
CDR3 DNA: TGTGCCTGGAGTGTAGGGGGGGCCATCCGCGGTCAGACCCAGTACTTC

D gene: -
J gene: TRBJ1-2
V gene: TRBV19
clone size: few
CDR3 protein: CASSIATDNYGYTF
CDR3 DNA: TGTGCCAGTAGTATAGCGACAGATAACTATGGCTACACCTTC

D gene: TRBD2
J gene: TRBJ2-5
V gene: TRBV11-2
clone size: -
CDR3 protein: CASSPAIWGGETQYF
CDR3 DNA: TGTGCCAGCAGCCCCGCGATATGGGGAGGGGAGACCCAGTACTTC

D gene: -
J gene: TRBJ2-7
V gene: TRBV6-1
clone size: -
CDR3 protein: CASRTGEWSQYF
CDR3 DNA: TGTGCCAGCAGAACGGGGGAGTGGAGTCAGTACTTC

D gene: TRBD1
J gene: TRBJ1-3
V gene: TRBV5-1
clone size: -
CDR3 protein: CASGDQPGGSGNTIYF
CDR3 DNA: TGCGCCAGCGGGGACCAACCAGGGGGATCTGGAAACACCATATATTTT

D gene: -
J gene: TRBJ1-1
V gene: TRBV27
clone size: -
CDR3 protein: CASSLQSGYLSAAFF
CDR3 DNA: TGTGCCAGCAGTTTACAAAGTGGTTATCTTAGTGCAGCTTTCTTT

D gene: -
J gene: TRBJ1-2
V gene: TRBV7-2
clone size: -
CDR3 protein: CASSSDPTDYGYTF
CDR3 DNA: TGTGCCAGCAGCTCGGACCCGACAGACTATGGCTACACCTTC

D gene: TRBD1
J gene: TRBJ2-7
V gene: TRBV11-3
clone size: -
CDR3 protein: CASSLGGQGTHEQYF
CDR3 DNA: TGTGCCAGCAGCTTAGGAGGACAGGGGACCCACGAGCAGTACTTC

D gene: TRBD1
J gene: TRBJ1-4
V gene: TRBV5-5
clone size: -
CDR3 protein: CASSTRQGANEKLFF
CDR3 DNA: TGTGCCAGCAGCACCAGACAGGGGGCTAATGAAAAACTGTTTTTT

D gene: -
J gene: TRBJ1-2
V gene: TRBV19
clone size: -
CDR3 protein: CASSSIGVSEHGYTF
CDR3 DNA: TGTGCCAGTAGTTCGATCGGGGTGTCGGAGCATGGCTACACCTTC

D gene: -
J gene: TRBJ2-7
V gene: TRBV4-1
clone size: -
CDR3 protein: CASSQDPGSYEQYF
CDR3 DNA: TGCGCCAGCAGCCAAGACCCAGGGTCCTACGAGCAGTACTTC

D gene: -
J gene: TRBJ2-7
V gene: TRBV6-4
clone size: -
CDR3 protein: CASSPEGEGAQYF
CDR3 DNA: TGTGCCAGCAGTCCCGAAGGAGAAGGAGCGCAGTACTTC

D gene: -
J gene: TRBJ1-1
V gene: TRBV4-2
clone size: -
CDR3 protein: CASSQGSGTRAFF
CDR3 DNA: TGTGCCAGCAGCCAAGGGTCAGGTACTCGAGCTTTCTTT

D gene: -
J gene: TRBJ1-4
V gene: TRBV27
clone size: -
CDR3 protein: CASARRNEKLFF
CDR3 DNA: TGTGCCAGCGCCCGGCGGAATGAAAAACTGTTTTTT

D gene: -
J gene: TRBJ1-3
V gene: TRBV19
clone size: -
CDR3 protein: CASSVTDNGNTIYF
CDR3 DNA: TGTGCCAGTAGCGTGACAGATAATGGAAACACCATATATTTT

D gene: -
J gene: TRBJ2-2
V gene: TRBV21-1
clone size: -
CDR3 protein: CASSKAGAGGRPGELFF
CDR3 DNA: TGTGCCAGCAGCAAAGCGGGGGCAGGGGGGAGACCCGGGGAGCTGTTTTTT

D gene: -
J gene: TRBJ2-3
V gene: TRBV7-7
clone size: -
CDR3 protein: CASSPGTYPSTDTQYF
CDR3 DNA: TGTGCCAGCAGCCCTGGGACTTATCCTAGCACAGATACGCAGTATTTT

D gene: TRBD2
J gene: TRBJ2-1
V gene: TRBV5-1
clone size: -
CDR3 protein: CASSLISGSYNEQFF
CDR3 DNA: TGCGCCAGCAGCCTCATTAGCGGGTCGTACAATGAGCAGTTCTTC

D gene: -
J gene: TRBJ2-6
V gene: TRBV4-1
clone size: -
CDR3 protein: CASSLTLIATYSGANVLTF
CDR3 DNA: TGCGCCAGCAGCCTGACTCTGATAGCGACATACTCTGGGGCCAACGTCCTGACTTTC

D gene: -
J gene: TRBJ1-1
V gene: TRBV7-2
clone size: -
CDR3 protein: CASSLLGVMNTEAFF
CDR3 DNA: TGTGCCAGCAGCTTACTAGGGGTTATGAACACTGAAGCTTTCTTT

D gene: -
J gene: TRBJ2-2
V gene: TRBV10-3
clone size: -
CDR3 protein: CAISGTGNTGELFF
CDR3 DNA: TGTGCCATCAGTGGGACTGGGAACACCGGGGAGCTGTTTTTT

D gene: -
J gene: TRBJ1-6
V gene: TRBV7-2
clone size: -
CDR3 protein: CASSAPSGGRTSPLHF
CDR3 DNA: TGTGCCAGCAGCGCCCCGTCGGGGGGGAGAACTTCACCCCTCCACTTT

D gene: TRBD1
J gene: TRBJ2-7
V gene: TRBV30
clone size: -
CDR3 protein: CAWGQGSSYEQYF
CDR3 DNA: TGTGCCTGGGGACAGGGCTCCTCCTACGAGCAGTACTTC

D gene: -
J gene: TRBJ2-3
V gene: TRBV29-1
clone size: -
CDR3 protein: CSVDRRAVQHTQYF
CDR3 DNA: TGCAGCGTTGATAGGCGGGCGGTGCAGCATACGCAGTATTTT

D gene: TRBD2
J gene: TRBJ2-5
V gene: TRBV5-4
clone size: -
CDR3 protein: CASSFRLAGGGSETQYF
CDR3 DNA: TGTGCCAGCAGCTTTCGTCTAGCGGGAGGAGGATCGGAGACCCAGTACTTC

D gene: -
J gene: TRBJ2-7
V gene: TRBV5-1
clone size: -
CDR3 protein: CASRPAGAYSYEQYF
CDR3 DNA: TGCGCCAGCAGACCCGCGGGGGCTTACTCCTACGAGCAGTACTTC

D gene: TRBD2
J gene: TRBJ2-5
V gene: TRBV5-1
clone size: -
CDR3 protein: CASSSLGVAGPGETQYF
CDR3 DNA: TGCGCCAGCAGCTCCCTCGGGGTAGCGGGGCCTGGGGAGACCCAGTACTTC